This TCR beta chain was documented in a study of cytomegalovirus exposure and HLA in healthy donors. Background on the study: Earlier findings included about 120 million unique TCR beta sequences obtained from about 180 million T cells. Early release data held about 92 million unique TCRs from HLA-typed donors.

The study, taken as a whole, reports: A later analysis linked a missense variant in DCLRE1C to the trimming of TCR beta V and J genes.

The V and J ends lost 10 bases and 3 bases respectively, with 13 bases between them. The CDR3 spans 13 residues. Per the germline V gene, CDR1 is MDHEN and CDR2 is SYDVKM. It was with 60 Vbeta and 13 Jbeta primers that the PCR ran. Assay used: immunoSEQ multiplex PCR; TCRdb lists only in-frame clones, some missing. The data hold approximately 170,000 clones, with approximately 77% observed a single time. Turning to this clone: Antigen specificity is unknown.

This TCR derives from a male donor in good health and CMV-seronegative. What was sequenced was PBMCs. This chain uses TRBV28 with TRBJ2-1; D possibly corresponds to TRBD2 (5 bases). As DNA, the CDR3 is TGTGCCATTGGCGGGCCCCTCTACAATGAGCAGTTCTTC. Its translation: CAIGGPLYNEQFF.